The 25 T cell receptor beta chains below come from one sample, sequenced in a study of T cell responses to AZD1222 COVID-19 vaccine (dated by TCRdb to the early 2020s). Library construction relied on the immunoSEQ multiplex PCR assay. This immuneACCESS table, as held by TCRdb, lists in-frame sequences with V and J called but not all clones. Of the missing ones, under half trace to an unresolved V gene in checked studies; the others have no known cause. Present in this sample are tens of thousands of clones, about 88% of which were seen just once. The top ten clonotypes cover about 2.9% of the sample. Interpreted using the paper, the time point label stands for: baseline before first vaccination. This specimen was peripheral blood, taken on day 0 of AZD1222 vaccination. These receptors originate from an adult in good health.

The V gene is TRBV9, the J gene TRBJ2-7; unclear D gene. The CDR3 extends over 13 amino acids. CDR1 and CDR2 (germline): SGDLS, YYNGEE. V lost 3 bases and J lost 0, with 7 bases in between. Here the CDR3 DNA reads TGTGCCAGCAGCGCCGGTCTCTCCTACGAGCAGTACTTC. Protein product: CASSAGLSYEQYF.

J is TRBJ2-7 and V is TRBV7-9; 7 bases map to TRBD2. J lost 3 bases, V lost 2 bases, and 4 bases had no gene match. The CDR3 length is 14 residues. CDR1 and CDR2 from the germline V gene are SEHNR and FQNEAQ (reference sequence). CDR3 protein: CASSLSRTSYEQYF. CDR3 sequence (DNA): TGTGCCAGCAGCTTATCGCGGACTAGCTACGAGCAGTACTTC.

V usage is TRBV11-2 and J usage is TRBJ2-2; maybe TRBD2 (6 bases). CDR1 SGHAT and CDR2 FQNNGV come from the germline V gene. Trimming pared 4 bases from V and 4 bases from J, leaving 13 bases between. This CDR3 region has 15 residues. The CDR3: CASSWAGTGTGELFF. DNA of the CDR3: TGTGCCAGCAGCTGGGCCGGGACTGGCACCGGGGAGCTGTTTTTT.

The J gene is TRBJ1-2, the V gene TRBV2, with 9 bases fitting TRBD1. CDR1 is SNHLY and CDR2 is FYNNEI in the germline V gene. The V gene end was trimmed by 1 base and the J gene end by 7 bases; junction bases not matched to a gene: 4. This CDR3 has 14 amino acids. The CDR3, as DNA: TGTGCCAGCAGTGAAGACAGGGGGCCTGTTGGCTACACCTTC. Encoded protein: CASSEDRGPVGYTF.

The chain couples TRBV7-9 to TRBJ2-1, with D perhaps matching TRBD1 (6 bases). CDR1 and CDR2 from the germline V gene are SEHNR and FQNEAQ (reference sequence). The CDR3 spans 15 residues. V was pared by 3 bases and J by 7 bases, with 16 bases between. The CDR3 loop is CASSLIRTAGNEQFF. The CDR3 region has the DNA TGTGCCAGCAGCTTGATTCGGACAGCTGGAAATGAGCAGTTCTTC.

The chain recombines TRBV5-4 with TRBJ1-1; a possible D gene is TRBD1 (5 bases). V was pared by 3 bases and J by 4 bases, with 13 bases between. There are 14 residues in the CDR3. Germline V gene lookup returns CDR1 SGHNT and CDR2 YYREEE (reference sequence). The CDR3 DNA reads TGTGCCAGCAGCTCCAGGGCGGTGGCCACTGAAGCTTTCTTT. Protein product: CASSSRAVATEAFF.

The chain has TRBV18 and TRBJ1-5; D possibly corresponds to TRBD1 (5 bases). Germline CDR1 is KGHSH and CDR2 is LQKENI. This CDR3 is 15 amino acids long. Trimming removed 0 bases from V and 0 bases from J, with 6 bases in between. The CDR3 region has the DNA TGTGCCAGCTCACCACCGGGACCTAGCAATCAGCCCCAGCATTTT. The encoded protein is CASSPPGPSNQPQHF. Full variable domain (missing parts from reference TRBV18 and TRBJ1-5): NAGVMQNPRHLVRRRGQEARLRCSPMKGHSHVYWYRQLPEEGLKFMVYLQKENIIDESGMPKERFSAEFPKEGPSILRIQQVVRGDSAAYFCASSPPGPSNQPQHFGDGTRLSIL.

The CDR3 sequence is CASMELREPIHRTF. For the CDR3, the DNA is TGTGCCAGCATGGAATTGAGGGAACCAATACATCGCACCTTC. The rearrangement uses TRBV27 and TRBJ1-2; the D is unclear. Germline CDR1 is MNHEY and CDR2 is SMNVEV (reference sequence). The CDR3 totals 14 residues. The germline V and J ends were trimmed by 7 bases and 13 bases, with 25 bases remaining between them.

This sequence joins TRBV5-6 and TRBJ2-7, with D perhaps given as TRBD1 or TRBD2 (5 bases each). Trimming cost V 2 bases and J 6 bases, with 9 bases left between them. The CDR3 is made up of 12 amino acids. CDR1 and CDR2 from the germline V gene are SGHDT and YYEEEE. The CDR3 protein is CASSFMGREQYF. The CDR3 nucleotides read TGTGCCAGCAGCTTCATGGGACGCGAGCAGTACTTC. The full variable domain, in which reference TRBV5-6 and TRBJ2-7 provide the parts outside the CDR3, is DAGVTQSPTHLIKTRGQQVTLRCSPKSGHDTVSWYQQALGQGPQFIFQYYEEEERQRGNFPDRFSGHQFPNYSSELNVNALLLGDSALYLCASSFMGREQYFGPGTRLTVT.

V usage is TRBV7-2 and J usage is TRBJ1-2, with D possibly TRBD1 on 5 matching bases. The V end was cut by 5 bases, the J end by 5 bases, with 12 bases between. This CDR3 is 13 amino acids long. CDR1 is SGHTA and CDR2 is FQGNSA in the germline V gene. CDR3 amino acids: CASSPPREYGYTF. The DNA for the CDR3 is TGTGCCAGCAGCCCCCCCAGGGAGTATGGCTACACCTTC.

The chain joins TRBV6-6 to TRBJ2-1; no reliable D call. CDR3 length equals 14 residues. Between the trimmed V and J ends, which lost 8 bases and 8 bases, there was a span of 19 bases. Per the germline V gene, CDR1 is MNHNY and CDR2 is SVGAGI (reference sequence). The CDR3, as DNA: TGTGCCAGCTCTTGGGCTAGTCCCAGAGATGAGCAGTTCTTC. Amino acid sequence: CASSWASPRDEQFF.

This chain joins TRBV5-5 and TRBJ2-3; either TRBD1 or TRBD2 may supply D (5 bases each). Germline values: CDR1 SGHKS, CDR2 YYEKEE (reference sequence). This CDR3 contains 14 residues. V was clipped by 3 bases and J by 5 bases, with 13 bases between them. The CDR3 sequence is CASSSRDVRDTQYF. Here the CDR3 DNA reads TGTGCCAGCAGCTCTAGGGACGTTCGAGATACGCAGTATTTT. The complete variable domain, with remaining parts taken from reference TRBV5-5 and TRBJ2-3, reads DAGVTQSPTHLIKTRGQQVTLRCSPISGHKSVSWYQQVLGQGPQFIFQYYEKEERGRGNFPDRFSARQFPNYSSELNVNALLLGDSALYLCASSSRDVRDTQYFGPGTRLTVL.

The CDR3 protein is CASGQFGYTF. The CDR3 DNA reads TGTGCCAGTGGACAGTTTGGCTACACCTTC. This rearrangement joins TRBV19 to TRBJ1-2, with TRBD1 as a possible D gene (6 bases). The V gene's germline CDR1 is LNHDA and CDR2 SQIVND (reference sequence). The V gene lost 8 bases and the J gene lost 7 bases, with 8 bases spanning the gap. This CDR3 contains 10 residues. The complete variable domain, with remaining parts taken from reference TRBV19 and TRBJ1-2, reads DGGITQSPKYLFRKEGQNVTLSCEQNLNHDAMYWYRQDPGQGLRLIYYSQIVNDFQKGDIAEGYSVSREKKESFPLTVTSAQKNPTAFYLCASGQFGYTFGSGTRLTVV.

This clone was detected only once. V is TRBV6-5 and J is TRBJ2-7; TRBD2 matches at 10 bases. J lost 2 bases, V lost 6 bases, and 4 bases had no gene match. The CDR3 runs to 14 residues. CDR1 and CDR2 (germline): MNHEY, SVGAGI. The CDR3 coding sequence is TGTGCCAGCAGGGGGACTAGCGCAACCTACGAGCAGTACTTC. Translating it yields CASRGTSATYEQYF.

The chain uses TRBV28 and TRBJ1-4, with TRBD1 as a possible D gene (6 bases). Trimming cost V 6 bases and J 4 bases, with 9 bases left between them. This CDR3 is built from 13 residues. Germline assignment: CDR1 MDHEN and CDR2 SYDVKM. This chain's CDR3 is CASSRGGNEKLFF. CDR3 coding DNA: TGTGCCAGCAGCAGGGGAGGTAATGAAAAACTGTTTTTT.

The chain recombines TRBV9 with TRBJ1-5; D remains unclear. The V and J ends lost 2 bases and 6 bases respectively, with 12 bases between them. This CDR3 is 14 amino acids long. The germline CDR1 and CDR2 sequences are SGDLS and YYNGEE. CDR3: CASSVTGIGQPQHF. Written as DNA, the CDR3 is TGTGCCAGCAGCGTCACGGGAATCGGTCAGCCCCAGCATTTT.

The CDR3 DNA follows: TGTGCCAGCAGTTACTCGAACTCCGTCCGTACCTACGAGCAGTACTTC. Translated: CASSYSNSVRTYEQYF. The J gene is TRBJ2-7, the V gene TRBV6-5; D is ambiguous. V was pared by 0 bases and J by 2 bases, with 14 bases between. This CDR3 contains 16 residues. Per the germline V gene, CDR1 is MNHEY and CDR2 is SVGAGI.

The chain recombines TRBV27 with TRBJ2-1, with D perhaps TRBD2 (6 bases). V was shortened by 5 bases and J by 4 bases, with 15 bases between the two germline ends. The germline gives CDR1 MNHEY, CDR2 SMNVEV (reference sequence). The CDR3 is made up of 15 amino acids. CDR3: CASSISGLTYNEQFF. The CDR3 DNA is TGTGCCAGCAGTATTTCGGGACTGACGTACAATGAGCAGTTCTTC.

The chain employs TRBV29-1 and TRBJ1-1; D possibly corresponds to TRBD1 (5 bases). V dropped 2 bases and J dropped 0 bases, with 7 bases sitting between them. CDR1 and CDR2 from the germline V gene are SQVTM and ANQGSEA. There are 13 residues in the CDR3. The CDR3 region has the DNA TGCAGCGTTGAAAGGGACCTGAACACTGAAGCTTTCTTT. It yields the protein CSVERDLNTEAFF. The variable domain in full, with the rest retrieved from reference TRBV29-1 and TRBJ1-1, is SAVISQKPSRDICQRGTSLTIQCQVDSQVTMMFWYRQQPGQSLTLIATANQGSEATYESGFVIDKFPISRPNLTFSTLTVSNMSPEDSSIYLCSVERDLNTEAFFGQGTRLTVV.

This chain links TRBV10-1 with TRBJ2-7; D ambiguous. The germline CDR1 and CDR2 sequences are WNHNN and SYGVQD (reference sequence). Trimming took off 11 bases at V and 3 bases at J, with 14 bases between the two ends. CDR3 length equals 12 residues. CDR3 loop: CAPSGRNYEQYF. CDR3 coding DNA: TGCGCCCCCTCGGGCAGGAACTACGAGCAGTACTTC.

The rearrangement joins TRBV3-1 (or the pseudogene TRBV3-2) to TRBJ1-3, with TRBD1 as a possible D gene (5 bases). The CDR3 runs to 16 residues. The germline V gene encodes CDR1 LGHDT and CDR2 YNNKEL (reference sequence). Between the trimmed V and J ends, which lost 0 bases and 4 bases, there was a span of 13 bases. For the CDR3, the DNA is TGTGCCAGCAGCCAAGAACGGCCAGGGCAAGGAAACACCATATATTTT. Translation gives CASSQERPGQGNTIYF.

The J gene is TRBJ1-4, the V gene TRBV27; 7 bases map to TRBD1. Germline CDR1 reads MNHEY; CDR2 reads SMNVEV (reference sequence). The CDR3 covers 14 residues. With V trimmed by 6 bases and J by 0 bases, 1 base remained unmatched. CDR3 amino acids: CASRGQSTNEKLFF. The CDR3 region has the DNA TGTGCCAGCAGGGGACAGTCAACTAATGAAAAACTGTTTTTT. Looking up the rest from reference TRBV27 and TRBJ1-4 gives the full variable domain: EAQVTQNPRYLITVTGKKLTVTCSQNMNHEYMSWYRQDPGLGLRQIYYSMNVEVTDKGDVPEGYKVSRKEKRNFPLILESPSPNQTSLYFCASRGQSTNEKLFFGSGTQLSVL.

Concerning this clone itself: A junction boundary mismatches the germline segment, possibly from a read error. The rearrangement links TRBV29-1 to TRBJ2-1; D gene ambiguous. The CDR3 extends over 11 amino acids. In germline, CDR1 is SQVTM, CDR2 ANQGSEA. The CDR3 is CTSSTYNEQFF. CDR3 nucleotides: TGTACTTCCTCGACCTACAATGAGCAGTTCTTC.

V usage is TRBV19 and J usage is TRBJ1-4; 7 positions match TRBD1. After removal of 2 bases from V and 7 bases from J, the junction contained 1 base not matched to a gene. Germline-derived CDR1 and CDR2 are LNHDA and SQIVND (reference sequence). The CDR3 is 13 amino acids. The CDR3 spells CASSIQGVEKLFF. The DNA of the CDR3 is TGTGCCAGTAGTATACAGGGGGTTGAAAAACTGTTTTTT. Complete variable domain (other parts from reference TRBV19 and TRBJ1-4): DGGITQSPKYLFRKEGQNVTLSCEQNLNHDAMYWYRQDPGQGLRLIYYSQIVNDFQKGDIAEGYSVSREKKESFPLTVTSAQKNPTAFYLCASSIQGVEKLFFGSGTQLSVL.

The chain employs TRBV25-1 and TRBJ2-7; tentative D call: TRBD2 (6 bases). CDR1 MGHDK and CDR2 SYGVNS come from the germline V gene. CDR3 size: 14 residues. The germline V and J ends were trimmed by 3 bases and 5 bases, with 14 bases remaining between them. The CDR3 nucleotides are TGTGCCAGCAGTGAGGGGAGGAGGGGAAACGAGCAGTACTTC. Encoded protein: CASSEGRRGNEQYF.